This is a list of T cell receptor beta chains from one sample in a study of blood T cell repertoires in COVID-19. The table came from immunoSEQ multiplex PCR; TCRdb's copy has only in-frame clones and leaves some out. Among approximately 500,000 clones listed, approximately 87% were seen once. The specimen sequenced was PBMCs or T cells enriched from blood (not recorded which). All receptors come from a woman in her forties who had recovered from COVID-19. CDR3s include the opening cysteine and the closing phenylalanine or tryptophan. The order of the fields is J gene, D gene, CDR3 length, V gene, clone size, CDR3 DNA, CDR3 protein. The D gene is left open where the match is weak. Not every row has a clone size; where given, it reads once, few, many or a size class.

J: TRBJ2-3; D: TRBD1; length: 15; V: TRBV5-1; size: once; DNA: TGCGCCAGCAGCTCCTGGACAGGGGGATCAGATACGCAGTATTTT; CDR3: CASSSWTGGSDTQYF
J: TRBJ1-5; D: -; length: 13; V: TRBV15; size: -; DNA: TGTGCCACCCTCGGGGGGGTCAATCAGCCCCAGCATTTT; CDR3: CATLGGVNQPQHF
J: TRBJ2-1; D: TRBD2; length: 15; V: TRBV11-3; size: -; DNA: TGTGCCAGCAGCACTGGGGTAGCGGGGGATACTCGCCTGTTCTTC; CDR3: CASSTGVAGDTRLFF
J: TRBJ1-2; D: TRBD1; length: 11; V: TRBV7-2; size: -; DNA: TGTGCGTCAGGGGGCTTTTATGGCTACACCTTC; CDR3: CASGGFYGYTF
J: TRBJ1-5; D: -; length: 15; V: TRBV19; size: -; DNA: TGTGCCAGTAGTATACCCCAGGGAGGGAGTCAGCCCCAGCATTTT; CDR3: CASSIPQGGSQPQHF
J: TRBJ2-7; D: -; length: 17; V: TRBV7-2; size: -; DNA: TGTGCCAGCAGCTCGAGGGCAGGTGGGATAAGTCTGGGCGAGCAGTACTTC; CDR3: CASSSRAGGISLGEQYF
J: TRBJ1-2; D: -; length: 17; V: TRBV7-9; size: once; DNA: TGTGCCAGCAGCCAAGCCCCTCCGGGGGGTTTTACCTATGGCTACACCTTC; CDR3: CASSQAPPGGFTYGYTF
J: TRBJ2-1; D: -; length: 13; V: TRBV6-2/TRBV6-3; size: -; DNA: TGTGCCAGCAGTTGGGTGGGCCAGGGGGAGCAGTTCTTC; CDR3: CASSWVGQGEQFF
J: TRBJ2-3; D: TRBD2; length: 14; V: TRBV11-3; size: -; DNA: TGTGCCAGCAGCCAGCGGGGGGGGCGGGATACGCAGTATTTT; CDR3: CASSQRGGRDTQYF
J: TRBJ1-3; D: TRBD1; length: 20; V: TRBV4-3; size: -; DNA: TGCGCCAGCAGCCAAGCCCCCCGCGGCAGGGGGAGAGGCTCTGGAAACACCATATATTTT; CDR3: CASSQAPRGRGRGSGNTIYF
J: TRBJ1-1; D: TRBD1; length: 17; V: TRBV14; size: few; DNA: TGTGCCAGCAGCCAAGAAAGGGGGCACAGGGGGTTGACTGAAGCTTTCTTT; CDR3: CASSQERGHRGLTEAFF
J: TRBJ2-7; D: -; length: 13; V: TRBV20-1; size: -; DNA: TGCAGTGCTAGTGAGGGGACTTTTTACGAGCAGTACTTC; CDR3: CSASEGTFYEQYF
J: TRBJ2-2; D: -; length: 22; V: TRBV9; size: -; DNA: TGTGCCAGCAGCGTAGGCGGGACAGGTCGGTTAGCGGGAGCGGGGGACACCGGGGAGCTGTTTTTT; CDR3: CASSVGGTGRLAGAGDTGELFF
J: TRBJ2-7; D: -; length: 12; V: TRBV10-1; size: -; DNA: TGCGCCAGCAGTGAATTCGGCTACGAGCAGTACTTC; CDR3: CASSEFGYEQYF
J: TRBJ2-1; D: -; length: 14; V: TRBV3-1/TRBV3-2; size: few; DNA: TGTGCCAGCAGCCAAGGAAAACTATACAATGAGCAGTTCTTC; CDR3: CASSQGKLYNEQFF
J: TRBJ1-4; D: -; length: 14; V: TRBV18; size: few; DNA: TGTGCCAGCTCACCAGCGACAGCCAGGTCAAAACTGTTTTTT; CDR3: CASSPATARSKLFF
J: TRBJ2-7; D: TRBD1; length: 20; V: TRBV12-5; size: -; DNA: TGTGCTAGTGGTTTGGTCCGGGGGACAGGGGGTATCGGACCCTCCCTCGAGCAGTACTTC; CDR3: CASGLVRGTGGIGPSLEQYF
J: TRBJ2-7; D: TRBD1; length: 16; V: TRBV4-1; size: -; DNA: TGCGCCAGCAGCCAAGTTCCGGGACAGGGGGCGCACGAGCAGTACTTC; CDR3: CASSQVPGQGAHEQYF
J: TRBJ1-1; D: -; length: 12; V: TRBV27; size: few; DNA: TGTGCCAGCAGTAGCACAGGGAGCGAAGCTTTCTTT; CDR3: CASSSTGSEAFF
J: TRBJ1-1; D: TRBD1; length: 14; V: TRBV27; size: -; DNA: TGTGCCAGCTTCCACAGGGGGGTTAGGACTGAAGCTTTCTTT; CDR3: CASFHRGVRTEAFF
J: TRBJ2-7; D: TRBD1; length: 15; V: TRBV7-2; size: -; DNA: TGTGCCAGCAGCCCGGGACAGGATAAATCCTACGAGCAGTACTTC; CDR3: CASSPGQDKSYEQYF
J: TRBJ2-5; D: TRBD1; length: 16; V: TRBV5-1; size: -; DNA: TGCGCCAGCAGCTTCCCAAGACAGGGTAGGGATGAGACCCAGTACTTC; CDR3: CASSFPRQGRDETQYF
J: TRBJ1-1; D: TRBD1; length: 14; V: TRBV10-2; size: -; DNA: TGCGCCAGCAGTGAGAGGACAGGAGCTCCTGAAGCTTTCTTT; CDR3: CASSERTGAPEAFF
J: TRBJ2-7; D: TRBD1; length: 14; V: TRBV7-2; size: -; DNA: TGTGCCAGCAGCCCCGGGACAGGGCCCTACGAGCAGTACTTC; CDR3: CASSPGTGPYEQYF
J: TRBJ1-3; D: -; length: 14; V: TRBV7-9; size: -; DNA: TGTGCCAGCAGCTTAGGCGGAACAGGAAACACCATATATTTT; CDR3: CASSLGGTGNTIYF
J: TRBJ2-7; D: TRBD2; length: 13; V: TRBV4-1; size: once; DNA: TGCGCCAGCAGCCCTAGCGGGGGGTACGAGCAGTACTTC; CDR3: CASSPSGGYEQYF
J: TRBJ2-7; D: TRBD2; length: 14; V: TRBV19; size: -; DNA: TGTGCCAGTAGTATACCCGGGACTACCGGAGAGCAGTACTTC; CDR3: CASSIPGTTGEQYF
J: TRBJ2-5; D: -; length: 13; V: TRBV7-8; size: -; DNA: TGTGCCAGCAGCTTAGGTCAGCAAGAGACCCAGTACTTC; CDR3: CASSLGQQETQYF
J: TRBJ2-7; D: TRBD2; length: 15; V: TRBV7-9; size: -; DNA: TGTGCCAGCAGCTTAAACGCGGGAGTGGGCTACGAGCAGTACTTC; CDR3: CASSLNAGVGYEQYF
J: TRBJ2-1; D: -; length: 14; V: TRBV3-1/TRBV3-2; size: -; DNA: TGTGCCAGCAGCCAAGCAGGGGCGGACAATGAGCAGTTCTTC; CDR3: CASSQAGADNEQFF
J: TRBJ2-1; D: TRBD2; length: 13; V: TRBV19; size: once; DNA: TGTGCCAGTCTAGCGGGATGGGGGGATGAGCAGTTCTTC; CDR3: CASLAGWGDEQFF
J: TRBJ2-5; D: -; length: 14; V: TRBV7-9; size: once; DNA: TGTGCCAGCAGCTCCGGGACACCCGGGGAGACCCAGTACTTC; CDR3: CASSSGTPGETQYF
J: TRBJ2-1; D: TRBD2; length: 15; V: TRBV18; size: -; DNA: TGTGCCAGCTCACCACCGCTTCTGGGGGGGGATGAGCAGTTCTTC; CDR3: CASSPPLLGGDEQFF
J: TRBJ2-1; D: TRBD2; length: 18; V: TRBV27; size: -; DNA: TGTGCCAGCAGCCGCAGACTAGCGGGAGACCACCGCGACAATGAGCAGTTCTTC; CDR3: CASSRRLAGDHRDNEQFF
J: TRBJ1-6; D: -; length: 13; V: TRBV19; size: -; DNA: TGTGCCAGTAGTACTCTCCGGGGGTCCCCGATCCACTTT; CDR3: CASSTLRGSPIHF
J: TRBJ1-4; D: -; length: 14; V: TRBV19; size: -; DNA: TGTGCCAGTAGTATGGATGGGGGGAGGCGGACGCCGTTTTTT; CDR3: CASSMDGGRRTPFF
J: TRBJ1-2; D: -; length: 15; V: TRBV7-8; size: -; DNA: TGTGCCAGCAGCCTCGGGGGAGACTGGATCTATGGCTACACCTTC; CDR3: CASSLGGDWIYGYTF
J: TRBJ2-7; D: TRBD1; length: 13; V: TRBV10-3; size: -; DNA: TGTGCCATCAGTGAAGACAGGGTCGACGAGCAGTACTTC; CDR3: CAISEDRVDEQYF
J: TRBJ1-5; D: -; length: 14; V: TRBV6-1; size: few; DNA: TGTGCCAGCAGTGAAATCCGGGTTGGGCAGCCCCAGCATTTT; CDR3: CASSEIRVGQPQHF
J: TRBJ2-7; D: -; length: 14; V: TRBV18; size: once; DNA: TGTGCCAGCTCACCGCCGGACTGGCCTCGGGAGCAGTACTTC; CDR3: CASSPPDWPREQYF
J: TRBJ2-5; D: -; length: 13; V: TRBV7-2; size: -; DNA: TGTGCCAGCACGCGGGACCCCGGGGAGACCCAGTACTTC; CDR3: CASTRDPGETQYF
J: TRBJ1-2; D: TRBD1; length: 15; V: TRBV7-9; size: -; DNA: TGTGCCAGCAGCTTAGCCTCCGGGACAGGGGATGGCTACACCTTC; CDR3: CASSLASGTGDGYTF
J: TRBJ2-3; D: -; length: 14; V: TRBV7-9; size: few; DNA: TGTGCCAGCAGCTTTGGACAGATCACAGATACGCAGTATTTT; CDR3: CASSFGQITDTQYF
J: TRBJ1-2; D: TRBD1; length: 14; V: TRBV7-9; size: -; DNA: TGTGCCAGCAGCCCGGACAGGACTAACTATGGCTACACCTTC; CDR3: CASSPDRTNYGYTF
J: TRBJ2-7; D: -; length: 15; V: TRBV4-1; size: -; DNA: TGCGCCAGCAGCCAACGAAGTACCGAGACCTACGAGCAGTACTTC; CDR3: CASSQRSTETYEQYF
J: TRBJ2-7; D: -; length: 15; V: TRBV28; size: -; DNA: TGTGCCAGCGGGACCAGGGGTTCTGGGCTCTACGAGCAGTACTTC; CDR3: CASGTRGSGLYEQYF
J: TRBJ2-7; D: -; length: 17; V: TRBV11-2; size: -; DNA: TGTGCCAGCAGCCCCCTAGCCCGAACTTCAACCTCCTACGAGCAGTACTTC; CDR3: CASSPLARTSTSYEQYF
J: TRBJ1-1; D: TRBD1; length: 14; V: TRBV9; size: few; DNA: TGTGCCAGCAGAGGGGGGACAGTGAACACTGAAGCTTTCTTT; CDR3: CASRGGTVNTEAFF
J: TRBJ2-4; D: -; length: 14; V: TRBV11-2; size: -; DNA: TGTGCCAGCAGCTTTCCCGGAAGCAGGAACATTCAGTACTTC; CDR3: CASSFPGSRNIQYF
J: TRBJ2-7; D: -; length: 17; V: TRBV5-1; size: -; DNA: TGCGCCAGCAGCTTGGGCGGGACGGGGTCCCGAACCTACGAGCAGTACTTC; CDR3: CASSLGGTGSRTYEQYF
J: TRBJ1-1; D: -; length: 12; V: TRBV18; size: few; DNA: TGTGCCAGCTCAGGGAGCAACACTGAAGCTTTCTTT; CDR3: CASSGSNTEAFF
J: TRBJ2-7; D: -; length: 14; V: TRBV18; size: -; DNA: TGTGCCAGCTCACCACCGGGGGCTGGGTACGAGCAGTACTTC; CDR3: CASSPPGAGYEQYF
J: TRBJ1-1; D: -; length: 14; V: TRBV5-1; size: -; DNA: TGCGCCAGCAGCTTATCGGTCGGGAACACTGAAGCTTTCTTT; CDR3: CASSLSVGNTEAFF
J: TRBJ2-7; D: TRBD1; length: 14; V: TRBV6-6; size: -; DNA: TGTGCCAGCAGGCTAATTGGACAGGCCTACGAGCAGTACTTC; CDR3: CASRLIGQAYEQYF
J: TRBJ1-2; D: -; length: 13; V: TRBV12-3/TRBV12-4; size: -; DNA: TGTGCCAGCAGTTTTCAAGCGCACTATGGCTACACCTTC; CDR3: CASSFQAHYGYTF
J: TRBJ2-7; D: -; length: 16; V: TRBV27; size: many; DNA: TGTGCCAGCAGTTTATTTGGACTGGGGTCCCCTTACGAGCAGTACTTC; CDR3: CASSLFGLGSPYEQYF
J: TRBJ1-5; D: TRBD1; length: 15; V: TRBV19; size: -; DNA: TGTGCCAGTAGTATCGGACAGGTATGGAATCAGCCCCAGCATTTT; CDR3: CASSIGQVWNQPQHF
J: TRBJ2-1; D: TRBD2; length: 13; V: TRBV10-3; size: -; DNA: TGTGCCATCAGTGGCGGGAGTCGCGGTGAGCAGTTCTTC; CDR3: CAISGGSRGEQFF
J: TRBJ1-4; D: -; length: 14; V: TRBV18; size: many; DNA: TGTGCCAGCTCCCCGTCTTTCGGGGAGGAAAAACTGTTTTTT; CDR3: CASSPSFGEEKLFF